These 21 T cell receptor beta chains were sequenced from one sample in a study of neurological immune-mediated disorders (dated by TCRdb to about 2019). Libraries came from 5' RACE. The instrument given in TCRdb is Illumina HiSeq 2500. The raw public data were reprocessed by TCRdb itself: fastp quality trimming at Q25, MiXCR clonotype calling, in-frame beta chains only. Each entry is one CDR3 protein sequence, shown with its most common DNA and genes. For this sample there are tens of thousands of distinct CDR3 sequences; approximately 14% appear just once. Less than 4.5% of the sample comes from the top ten. Sequencing used CD4+ T cells from blood. These TCRs come from a woman aged 60 to 75 with HTLV-1-associated myelopathy (HAM/TSP).

This clonotype was seen many times. This chain connects TRBV20-1 to TRBJ2-5; TRBD2 might be the D (5 bases). Germline V gives CDR1 DFQATT, CDR2 SNEGSKA (reference sequence). Trimming took off 0 bases at V and 1 base at J, with 15 bases between the two ends. The CDR3 spans 16 residues. The CDR3 sequence is CSARDPQARAQETQYF. The CDR3 coding sequence is TGCAGTGCTAGAGATCCCCAGGCGAGGGCCCAAGAGACCCAGTACTTC.

This clonotype has a count of ten or more. The J gene is TRBJ1-2, the V gene TRBV20-1, with TRBD1 matching 7 bases. The germline CDR1 and CDR2 sequences are DFQATT and SNEGSKA (reference sequence). After removal of 7 bases from V and 3 bases from J, the junction contained 5 bases not matched to a gene. This CDR3 is 12 amino acids long. Here the CDR3 DNA reads TGCAGTGTGGACAGGTTCGACTATGGCTACACCTTC. It specifies CSVDRFDYGYTF.

Comment on this clonotype: The junction departs from the called germline gene at one end, perhaps through a read error. This chain uses TRBV20-1 with TRBJ2-7; the match to TRBD2 covers 9 bases. CDR3 length: 14 amino acids. Germline CDR1 is DFQATT and CDR2 is SNEGSKA (reference sequence). In DNA, the CDR3 is TGCAGTGCTTATAGCGGGGGCGAGCAGGACGAGAAGTACTTC. Translation: CSAYSGGEQDEKYF.

The table lists this clonotype with many counts. V usage is TRBV5-1 and J usage is TRBJ1-1; D is perhaps TRBD1 (5 bases). Trimming cost V 0 bases and J 5 bases, with 11 bases left between them. CDR3 length equals 14 residues. Germline V gives CDR1 SGHRS, CDR2 YFSETQ. For the CDR3, the DNA is TGCGCCAGCAGCTTGGAGCCAGGGCGAACTGAAGCTTTCTTT. Protein product: CASSLEPGRTEAFF.

In this sample, this clonotype turned up many times. J is TRBJ1-4 and V is TRBV15; unclear D gene. The CDR3 spans 15 residues. Per germline, CDR1 LNHNV and CDR2 YYDKDF (reference sequence). Trimming took off 3 bases at V and 3 bases at J, with 11 bases between the two ends. This CDR3 reads CATSSLGRSNEKLFF. CDR3 DNA: TGTGCCACCAGCAGTTTAGGACGATCTAATGAAAAACTGTTTTTT.

This clonotype was counted ten times or more. This sequence joins TRBV20-1 and TRBJ2-5; D remains ambiguous. In germline, CDR1 is DFQATT, CDR2 SNEGSKA (reference sequence). Trimming cost V 0 bases and J 2 bases, with 1 base left between them. The CDR3 is 11 amino acids. The CDR3 reads CSARDQETQYF. The CDR3 bases are TGCAGTGCTAGAGATCAAGAGACCCAGTACTTC.

The V gene is TRBV5-1, the J gene TRBJ2-7; TRBD1 matches 10 bases. This CDR3 region has 15 residues. In germline, CDR1 is SGHRS, CDR2 YFSETQ. V trimming: 4 bases; J trimming: 2 bases; junction bases outside the gene matches: 6. The CDR3 here is CASSMTGTGAYEQYF. The CDR3 DNA follows: TGCGCCAGCAGCATGACCGGGACAGGGGCCTACGAGCAGTACTTC.

The chain recombines TRBV28 with TRBJ1-2; 8 bases are shared with TRBD1. The CDR3 spans 14 residues. Germline lookup yields CDR1 MDHEN and CDR2 SYDVKM. Germline trimming cut 6 bases from V and 4 bases from J; bases unmatched to any gene: 7. The CDR3 DNA is TGTGCCAGCAGACCCCCGACAGGGGCCTATGGCTACACCTTC. It translates to CASRPPTGAYGYTF.

This clonotype was detected ten times or more. The chain has TRBV5-1 and TRBJ2-2; no firm D call. The V and J ends lost 0 bases and 1 base respectively, with 10 bases between them. Germline V gives CDR1 SGHRS, CDR2 YFSETQ. This CDR3 comprises 16 residues. The CDR3 loop reads CASSLVGNLNTGELFF. CDR3 in DNA: TGCGCCAGCAGCTTGGTGGGAAATCTGAACACCGGGGAGCTGTTTTTT.

This clonotype was detected many times. This chain joins TRBV20-1 and TRBJ1-1; possibly TRBD1 for D (5 bases). The CDR3 loop spans 14 amino acids. V was cut by 5 bases and J by 5 bases, with 18 bases left in between. From germline, CDR1 is DFQATT and CDR2 SNEGSKA (reference sequence). The CDR3 DNA reads as TGCAGTGCTCCAGTAGACAGCTACCAAACTGAAGCTTTCTTT. This sequence encodes CSAPVDSYQTEAFF.

This clonotype was counted at least ten times. The chain is built from TRBV20-1 and TRBJ2-4; D not resolved. V was clipped by 6 bases and J by 2 bases, with 8 bases between them. The CDR3 has 12 amino acids. Germline-derived CDR1 and CDR2 are DFQATT and SNEGSKA (reference sequence). DNA of the CDR3: TGCAGTGCGACGGTCTCCAAAAACATTCAGTACTTC. It yields the protein CSATVSKNIQYF.

This clonotype occurred many times. The chain links TRBV3-1 to TRBJ2-2, with D perhaps matching TRBD1 (5 bases). CDR1 is LGHDT, CDR2 YNNKEL, per germline (reference sequence). The CDR3 has 15 amino acids. The V gene lost 0 bases and the J gene lost 4 bases, with 9 bases spanning the gap. The CDR3 region is CASSQDWGSTGELFF. The CDR3 DNA is TGTGCCAGCAGCCAAGATTGGGGCAGCACCGGGGAGCTGTTTTTT.

This chain links TRBV7-2 with TRBJ2-6; D is unclear. The germline CDR1 and CDR2 sequences are SGHTA and FQGNSA. The CDR3 is 14 residues long. V was shortened by 3 bases and J by 0 bases, with 3 bases between the two germline ends. CDR3 in DNA: TGTGCCAGCAGCTTCTACTCTGGGGCCAACGTCCTGACTTTC. Protein: CASSFYSGANVLTF.

This clonotype was picked up many times. V is TRBV20-1 and J is TRBJ1-6; 9 bases align to TRBD1. J lost 9 bases, V lost 3 bases, and 9 bases had no gene match. The germline V gene encodes CDR1 DFQATT and CDR2 SNEGSKA (reference sequence). This CDR3 contains 15 residues. The CDR3 spells CSASQTGTGSSPLHF. The CDR3 nucleotides are TGCAGTGCTAGTCAGACCGGGACAGGGAGTTCACCCCTCCACTTT.

This clonotype was recorded at least ten times. The chain uses TRBV5-1 and TRBJ1-2; TRBD1 might be the D (6 bases). The CDR3 length is 14 residues. V was cut by 2 bases and J by 8 bases, with 16 bases left in between. The germline gives CDR1 SGHRS, CDR2 YFSETQ. CDR3 DNA sequence: TGCGCCAGCAGCTTAAATCCCGGGACATGGGGCTACACCTTC. Protein product: CASSLNPGTWGYTF. Together with reference TRBV5-1 and TRBJ1-2, the CDR3 gives the full variable domain: KAGVTQTPRYLIKTRGQQVTLSCSPISGHRSVSWYQQTPGQGLQFLFEYFSETQRNKGNFPGRFSGRQFSNSRSEMNVSTLELGDSALYLCASSLNPGTWGYTFGSGTRLTVV.

This clonotype has ten or more counts. The J gene is TRBJ2-1, the V gene TRBV6-1; 8 nucleotides agree with TRBD2. This CDR3 has 15 amino acids. The J segment lost 8 bases and the V segment lost 3 bases, leaving 9 bases of the junction unmatched. CDR1 is MNHNS, CDR2 SASEGT, per germline. This CDR3 is CASSDLGGARDEQFF. CDR3 nucleotides: TGTGCCAGCAGTGATCTCGGGGGGGCGCGGGATGAGCAGTTCTTC.

As for this clonotype: The junction differs from germline at one of its ends, possibly a read error. This sequence joins TRBV3-1 and TRBJ2-3, with TRBD1 as a possible D gene (6 bases). Germline V gene lookup returns CDR1 LGHDT and CDR2 YNNKEL (reference sequence). The CDR3 has 14 residues. The CDR3 DNA follows: TGTGCCAGCAGCCGGACAGTGGCCACATATACGCAGTATTTT. It codes for CASSRTVATYTQYF.

This clonotype has a handful of counts. CDR3 nucleotides: TGTGCCAGCAGCTCTAGCGGGGGGCTTACAGATACGCAGTATTTT. It encodes CASSSSGGLTDTQYF. The V gene is TRBV7-8, the J gene TRBJ2-3; 11 nucleotides align to TRBD2. V gave up 4 bases and J gave up 3 bases; unmatched junction bases: 3. The CDR3 contains 15 residues. The germline gives CDR1 SGHVS, CDR2 FQNEAQ. Full variable domain (outside the CDR3, taken from reference TRBV7-8 and TRBJ2-3): GAGVSQSPRYKVAKRGQDVALRCDPISGHVSLFWYQQALGQGPEFLTYFQNEAQLDKSGLPSDRFFAERPEGSVSTLKIQRTQQEDSAVYLCASSSSGGLTDTQYFGPGTRLTVL.

This clonotype is judged medium-sized. The chain uses TRBV2 and TRBJ2-3; possible D gene TRBD2, 5 bases. Trimming cost V 3 bases and J 14 bases, with 15 bases left between them. The CDR3 length is 12 residues. CDR1 SNHLY and CDR2 FYNNEI come from the germline V gene. CDR3 DNA sequence: TGTGCCAGCAGTGATCAGAGCGGACGCAGGTATTTT. Residues: CASSDQSGRRYF.

Comment on this clonotype: Possible read error: a much larger clone is one base away. The chain is built from TRBV10-2 and TRBJ2-7, with 7 bases matching TRBD1. With 8 bases clipped from V and 4 bases from J, the junction kept 8 bases outside the gene matches. The germline V gene has CDR1 WSHSY and CDR2 SAAADI. The CDR3 is made up of 13 amino acids. The CDR3 DNA is TGCGCCAGCTCCCTGGACAGGCTGTACGAGCAGTACTTC. Amino acid sequence: CASSLDRLYEQYF.

This clonotype was recorded at least ten times. The rearrangement uses TRBV12-3 or TRBV12-4 and TRBJ1-2, with a tentative D call TRBD1 (6 bases). The V end lost 2 bases, the J end lost 8 bases, and 24 bases lay between the germline ends. The CDR3 runs 17 residues. The CDR3 sequence is CASSLKPGAILTKGYTF. DNA of the CDR3: TGTGCCAGCAGTTTAAAACCGGGGGCCATTCTTACTAAGGGCTACACCTTC.